Given below is one TCR beta chain in context. Its antigen is unknown. The PCR used 60 Vbeta and 13 Jbeta primers. Sequenced by immunoSEQ multiplex PCR; TCRdb stores in-frame clones only, minus some. Of fewer than 85,000 clones in the sample, 72% were seen once. The CDR3 loop spans 13 amino acids. Deletions cut 1 base from V and 5 bases from J, with 7 bases between. CDR1 is SEHNR and CDR2 is FQNEAQ in the germline V gene (reference sequence). This sample was taken from a study of cytomegalovirus exposure and HLA in healthy donors. Turning to the study itself: Early released data comprised around 80 million unique TCRs from HLA-typed donors. Whole-study results and caveats: Reports state that TCR beta sequences accurately predicted most subjects' HLA-A and HLA-B alleles.

This clonotype originated in a woman between 35 and 50 years old in good health and CMV-seropositive. Material for sequencing was PBMCs. The chain employs TRBV7-9 and TRBJ2-3, with D possibly matching TRBD2 (5 bases). This CDR3 is CASSLVRGDTQYF. For the CDR3, the DNA is TGTGCCAGCAGCTTAGTCCGGGGAGATACGCAGTATTTT.